The 29 T cell receptor beta chains given below trace back to one sample, sequenced in a study of T cell responses to AZD1222 COVID-19 vaccine. Clones were read by immunoSEQ multiplex PCR, and TCRdb kept only the in-frame ones, dropping some. The data show under 150,000 clones, approximately 88% seen once. The source was peripheral blood, collected 28 days after the second AZD1222 dose. The receptor source for this set is an adult who received the AZD1222 COVID-19 vaccine.

The chain carries TRBV19 and TRBJ1-6; D is unclear. CDR3 length: 13 residues. Germline lookup yields CDR1 LNHDA and CDR2 SQIVND (reference sequence). The V gene lost 6 bases and the J gene lost 8 bases, with 11 bases spanning the gap. For the CDR3, the DNA is TGTGCCAGTAGCTTATCGCAGGATTCACCCCTCCACTTT. The encoded protein is CASSLSQDSPLHF.

V is TRBV28 and J is TRBJ1-6; D not certain. Trimming left V 4 bases short and J 3 bases short, with 7 bases between. The CDR3 spans 14 residues. Germline CDR1 MDHEN, CDR2 SYDVKM. The chain's CDR3 is CASSSGDYNSPLHF. The DNA for the CDR3 is TGTGCCAGCAGTTCAGGAGACTATAATTCACCCCTCCACTTT.

The V call is TRBV7-8, the J call TRBJ2-7; 8 nucleotides line up with TRBD2. CDR1 and CDR2 from the germline V gene are SGHVS and FQNEAQ. V lost 4 bases, J lost 6 bases, and 8 bases stayed unmatched. The CDR3 covers 14 residues. CDR3 bases: TGTGCCAGCAGCTCAATTACAAGCGGGGGCGAGCAGTACTTC. The encoded protein is CASSSITSGGEQYF.

V gene TRBV5-1 combines with J gene TRBJ1-4; the D is unclear. The germline V gene has CDR1 SGHRS and CDR2 YFSETQ. Trimming took 0 bases from V and 7 from J, leaving 10 bases between them. The CDR3 is made up of 14 amino acids. CDR3 amino acids: CASSLVESGEKLFF. DNA of the CDR3: TGCGCCAGCAGCTTGGTGGAAAGCGGTGAAAAACTGTTTTTT.

This rearrangement joins TRBV2 to TRBJ2-1; D is unclear. The CDR3 consists of 14 residues. The germline V gene encodes CDR1 SNHLY and CDR2 FYNNEI. V gave up 11 bases and J gave up 2 bases, with 16 bases separating them. The chain's CDR3 is CAALGPQTYNEQFF. DNA of the CDR3: TGTGCCGCCCTAGGACCGCAAACCTACAATGAGCAGTTCTTC.

The chain couples TRBV5-1 to TRBJ2-5; 14 bases fit TRBD2. Germline CDR1 is SGHRS and CDR2 is YFSETQ. Trimming removed 5 bases from V and 2 bases from J; junction bases left unmatched: 2. The CDR3 is made up of 15 amino acids. CDR3 DNA sequence: TGCGCCAGCAGAGGACTAGCGGGGGGTCAAGAGACCCAGTACTTC. Protein: CASRGLAGGQETQYF.

This clone came up once. The rearrangement links TRBV19 to TRBJ2-7; TRBD2 is a possible D gene (7 bases). Trimming shortened V by 3 bases and J by 2 bases, and 14 bases separated the two germline ends. There are 15 residues in the CDR3. Germline V CDR1 and CDR2: LNHDA, SQIVND (reference sequence). The CDR3 DNA sequence: TGTGCCAGTAGTATTTTGGGGGCGGGGGCCTACGAGCAGTACTTC. This sequence encodes CASSILGAGAYEQYF.

V gene TRBV18 combines with J gene TRBJ2-5; D is unclear. CDR1 KGHSH and CDR2 LQKENI come from the germline V gene. V dropped 2 bases and J dropped 2 bases, with 6 bases sitting between them. CDR3 size: 13 residues. Here the CDR3 DNA reads TGTGCCAGCTCACCAGATCAGCAAGAGACCCAGTACTTC. The encoded protein is CASSPDQQETQYF. Using reference TRBV18 and TRBJ2-5 for the parts outside the CDR3, the full variable domain is NAGVMQNPRHLVRRRGQEARLRCSPMKGHSHVYWYRQLPEEGLKFMVYLQKENIIDESGMPKERFSAEFPKEGPSILRIQQVVRGDSAAYFCASSPDQQETQYFGPGTRLLVL.

This rearrangement joins TRBV11-2 to TRBJ1-2; perhaps TRBD1 as D (5 bases). V was pared by 3 bases and J by 4 bases, with 9 bases between. From germline, CDR1 is SGHAT and CDR2 FQNNGV. The CDR3 runs 13 residues. The DNA for the CDR3 is TGTGCCAGCAGCTTTGACAGAGTCTATGGCTACACCTTC. Translation: CASSFDRVYGYTF.

This clone was picked up a small number of times. The chain couples TRBV3-1 (or the pseudogene TRBV3-2) to TRBJ1-4; possibly TRBD1 for D (6 bases). This CDR3 has 14 residues. Germline assignment: CDR1 LGHDT and CDR2 YNNKEL (reference sequence). Trimming stripped 4 bases from V and 3 bases from J, with 9 bases between. CDR3 nucleotides: TGTGCCAGCAGCCGGAGGACAGCTAATGAAAAACTGTTTTTT. Its translation: CASSRRTANEKLFF.

This clone was counted a few times. DNA of the CDR3: TGTGCCACGGGGACAGCCGGCTCCTACAATGAGCAGTTCTTC. This encodes CATGTAGSYNEQFF. The rearrangement uses TRBV10-3 and TRBJ2-1; 7 bases match TRBD1. The CDR3 contains 14 residues. The V gene end was trimmed by 10 bases and the J gene end by 0 bases; junction bases not matched to a gene: 6. The germline V gene encodes CDR1 ENHRY and CDR2 SYGVKD.

V and J are TRBV20-1 and TRBJ1-5, with D unresolved. The CDR3 runs to 13 residues. V was cut by 3 bases and J by 5 bases, with 11 bases left in between. CDR1 DFQATT and CDR2 SNEGSKA come from the germline V gene (reference sequence). The DNA of the CDR3 is TGCAGTGCTAGTTGGGGTATCGATCAGCCCCAGCATTTT. Translating it yields CSASWGIDQPQHF.

The V call is TRBV9, the J call TRBJ2-1, with 8 bases matching TRBD2. From germline, CDR1 is SGDLS and CDR2 YYNGEE. The V and J ends lost 0 bases and 9 bases, in that order; junction bases with no gene match: 8. The CDR3 contains 15 residues. The CDR3 DNA is TGTGCCAGCAGCGTAGGGCGGGGGGTTTCAAGTGAGCAGTTCTTC. Translating gives CASSVGRGVSSEQFF.

This clone was recorded a few times. The rearrangement joins TRBV2 to TRBJ1-1, with D uncertain. Germline assignment: CDR1 SNHLY and CDR2 FYNNEI. Trimming cost V 4 bases and J 1 base, with 10 bases left between them. This CDR3 has 14 amino acids. The CDR3 bases are TGTGCCAGCAGTGTTCTATCGGGGAACACTGAAGCTTTCTTT. Translated, it gives CASSVLSGNTEAFF.

The rearrangement uses TRBV10-3 and TRBJ1-2, with D unresolved. The CDR3 has 15 amino acids. Germline-derived CDR1 and CDR2 are ENHRY and SYGVKD. The V end was cut by 3 bases, the J end by 2 bases, with 13 bases between. In DNA, the CDR3 is TGTGCCATCAGTGAATCGGGAGGGCAGAACTATGGCTACACCTTC. This sequence encodes CAISESGGQNYGYTF.

This rearrangement joins TRBV6-2 or TRBV6-3 to TRBJ2-7; 9 nucleotides agree with TRBD1. The germline CDR1 and CDR2 sequences are MNHEY and SVGEGT. The CDR3 consists of 14 residues. V shed 6 bases, J shed 6 bases, and the junction held 9 bases outside the gene matches. The CDR3 DNA sequence: TGTGCCAGCAGCAATACAGGGGGCGCATCCGAGCAGTACTTC. This gives the protein CASSNTGGASEQYF.

The V and J genes are TRBV7-8 and TRBJ2-1; 9 bases are shared with TRBD2. J was trimmed by 4 bases and V by 2 bases; bases with no gene match: 6. This CDR3 is built from 16 residues. Per germline, CDR1 SGHVS and CDR2 FQNEAQ. CDR3: CASSLTTSGFYNEQFF. CDR3 bases: TGTGCCAGCAGCTTAACGACTAGCGGCTTTTACAATGAGCAGTTCTTC.

CDR3 amino acids: CASRRGGTGTDTQYF. The CDR3 bases are TGTGCCAGCAGACGAGGGGGGACAGGCACAGATACGCAGTATTTT. This chain uses TRBV3-1 (or the pseudogene TRBV3-2) with TRBJ2-3, with D perhaps matching TRBD1 (7 bases). CDR1 LGHDT and CDR2 YNNKEL come from the germline V gene (reference sequence). The CDR3 extends over 15 amino acids. Trimming pared 6 bases from V and 1 base from J, leaving 14 bases between.

The chain carries TRBV28 and TRBJ1-4; 7 bases match TRBD1. The CDR3 covers 15 residues. CDR1 and CDR2 from the germline V gene are MDHEN and SYDVKM. Trimming took 10 bases from V and 3 from J; bases not matched to a gene: 11. The CDR3 DNA is TGTGCCATCTCCCGGGGGACAGCTCCTAATGAAAAACTGTTTTTT. It codes for CAISRGTAPNEKLFF.

The chain employs TRBV4-3 and TRBJ1-1; D ambiguous. Trimming took off 2 bases at V and 1 base at J, with 11 bases between the two ends. The CDR3 is made up of 15 amino acids. Germline V CDR1 and CDR2: LGHNA, YSLEER. The DNA of the CDR3 is TGCGCCAGCAGCCAATATCGGCATTCGAACACTGAAGCTTTCTTT. It codes for CASSQYRHSNTEAFF.

This rearrangement joins TRBV15 to TRBJ1-2; TRBD1 matches at 8 bases. The V gene end was trimmed by 2 bases and the J gene end by 7 bases; junction bases not matched to a gene: 9. CDR1 is LNHNV and CDR2 is YYDKDF in the germline V gene (reference sequence). This CDR3 spans 15 amino acids. This chain's CDR3 is CATSRRTGPLGGYTF. CDR3 DNA sequence: TGTGCCACCAGCAGAAGGACAGGGCCCCTCGGTGGCTACACCTTC. The complete variable domain, with remaining parts taken from reference TRBV15 and TRBJ1-2, reads DAMVIQNPRYQVTQFGKPVTLSCSQTLNHNVMYWYQQKSSQAPKLLFHYYDKDFNNEADTPDNFQSRRPNTSFCFLDIRSPGLGDTAMYLCATSRRTGPLGGYTFGSGTRLTVV.

The chain is built from TRBV29-1 and TRBJ2-3; TRBD2 agrees at 7 bases. V shed 7 bases, J shed 6 bases, and the junction held 10 bases outside the gene matches. Germline CDR1 reads SQVTM; CDR2 reads ANQGSEA. The CDR3 loop spans 13 amino acids. The CDR3 region is CSARPAGEDTQYF. As DNA, the CDR3 is TGCAGCGCCCGTCCCGCGGGGGAGGATACGCAGTATTTT.

The CDR3 region is CASLRGPGYGYTF. The CDR3 DNA sequence: TGTGCCAGCCTTCGGGGCCCCGGCTATGGCTACACCTTC. The rearrangement uses TRBV25-1 and TRBJ1-2, with D maybe TRBD1 (5 bases). The V and J ends lost 8 bases and 4 bases respectively, with 14 bases between them. Germline loops: CDR1 MGHDK, CDR2 SYGVNS. This CDR3 comprises 13 residues.

This chain connects TRBV5-1 to TRBJ1-1; D is perhaps TRBD1 (6 bases). The CDR3 sequence is 15 residues long. CDR1 and CDR2 (germline): SGHRS, YFSETQ. Trimming took off 4 bases at V and 6 bases at J, with 19 bases between the two ends. CDR3 sequence: CASSAAEQGAAEAFF. The CDR3 region has the DNA TGCGCCAGCAGCGCGGCAGAACAGGGAGCGGCTGAAGCTTTCTTT. The full variable domain, in which reference TRBV5-1 and TRBJ1-1 provide the parts outside the CDR3, is KAGVTQTPRYLIKTRGQQVTLSCSPISGHRSVSWYQQTPGQGLQFLFEYFSETQRNKGNFPGRFSGRQFSNSRSEMNVSTLELGDSALYLCASSAAEQGAAEAFFGQGTRLTVV.

The V and J genes are TRBV3-1 (or the pseudogene TRBV3-2) and TRBJ1-2; D is uncertain. The V and J ends lost 6 bases and 4 bases respectively, with 12 bases between them. The CDR3 extends over 13 amino acids. From germline, CDR1 is LGHDT and CDR2 YNNKEL (reference sequence). The CDR3 bases are TGTGCCAGCAGGCCCTCGGGGATCTATGGCTACACCTTC. Its protein product is CASRPSGIYGYTF.

The rearrangement joins TRBV7-6 to TRBJ2-2; 9 nucleotides agree with TRBD2. The CDR3 extends over 16 amino acids. V dropped 5 bases and J dropped 5; count of bases not matched to a gene: 9. Looked up from germline, CDR1 is SGHVS and CDR2 is FNYEAQ. This chain's CDR3 is CASSTRTSVLTGELFF. DNA for the CDR3: TGTGCCAGCAGCACACGGACTAGCGTCTTGACCGGGGAGCTGTTTTTT.

The rearrangement links TRBV4-3 to TRBJ2-1; TRBD2 aligns across 8 bases. The CDR3 extends over 16 amino acids. Germline V gene data show CDR1 as LGHNA and CDR2 as YSLEER. Trimming at V came to 0 bases and at J to 7 bases, leaving 8 bases not matched to a gene. This CDR3 is CASSQEASGGRNEQFF. CDR3 bases: TGCGCCAGCAGCCAAGAAGCGAGCGGGGGCCGGAATGAGCAGTTCTTC.

The rearrangement joins TRBV7-2 to TRBJ1-1, with 8 bases matching TRBD1. J gave up 0 bases and V 5 bases, and 5 bases lay outside the gene matches. The CDR3 is made up of 15 amino acids. Germline V gene data show CDR1 as SGHTA and CDR2 as FQGNSA. Here the CDR3 reads CASSLDRGMNTEAFF. For the CDR3, the DNA is TGTGCCAGCAGCCTTGACAGGGGCATGAACACTGAAGCTTTCTTT.

The chain links TRBV27 to TRBJ1-1, with a possible D match to TRBD1 (6 bases). Germline loops: CDR1 MNHEY, CDR2 SMNVEV (reference sequence). Deletions cut 3 bases from V and 1 base from J, with 15 bases between. The CDR3 consists of 16 residues. DNA of the CDR3: TGTGCCAGCAGTTTCGGGGGGCGGGAGAAGAACACTGAAGCTTTCTTT. Protein sequence: CASSFGGREKNTEAFF.